This TCR beta chain was captured by sequencing in a study of blood T cell repertoires in COVID-19. As for the study in general: Sample material is recorded as cDNA or gDNA derived from T cells, B-cell-depleted T cells, or PBMCs.

CDR1 and CDR2 (germline): KGHSH, LQKENI. Trimming cost V 3 bases and J 7 bases, with 13 bases left between them. CDR3 length: 13 residues. Sequencing used immunoSEQ multiplex PCR; TCRdb keeps in-frame clones, though not all of them. The top ten hold approximately 9% of the sample, which has around 42,000 clones, about 76% seen once. The sequenced material came from peripheral blood. This receptor was taken from a man in his 70s with active or convalescent COVID-19. The chain couples TRBV18 to TRBJ2-7; D is unclear. CDR3 DNA: TGTGCCAGCTCACCGGGCCAGGAACGAGAGCAGTACTTC. Translating it yields CASSPGQEREQYF. The full variable domain, its missing parts supplied by reference TRBV18 and TRBJ2-7, is NAGVMQNPRHLVRRRGQEARLRCSPMKGHSHVYWYRQLPEEGLKFMVYLQKENIIDESGMPKERFSAEFPKEGPSILRIQQVVRGDSAAYFCASSPGQEREQYFGPGTRLTVT.